The T cell receptor beta chain under discussion was sequenced for a study of CD4 T cells in relation to SARS-CoV-2 and coronaviruses. At the level of the study: Convalescent patients were roughly eight males and a few females; two were Hispanic. The restricting HLA molecule for shared crossreactive spike epitopes was mapped.

Cryopreserved PBMCs were CD4-enriched, then split into naive and memory cells. Study-wide results and caveats: No crossreactivity against non-spike viral proteins was tested here.

In the case of this clone: Its antigen is unidentified.

Produced via immunoSEQ multiplex PCR; TCRdb's table is partial and in-frame only. Here the sample spans tens of thousands of clones, roughly 94% being singletons. The CDR3 covers 15 residues. V shed 2 bases, J shed 3 bases, and the junction held 5 bases outside the gene matches. Germline loops: CDR1 KGHDR, CDR2 SFDVKD. V usage is TRBV24-1 and J usage is TRBJ1-2; 7 bases are a match to TRBD1. Specimen: naive CD4+ T cells from PBMCs. The subset here: naive CD4+ T cells isolated by negative enrichment. The sequence came from an adult with COVID-19. CDR3 region: CATSDSTDRDYGYTF. The CDR3 nucleotides are TGTGCCACCAGTGATTCCACCGACAGGGACTATGGCTACACCTTC.